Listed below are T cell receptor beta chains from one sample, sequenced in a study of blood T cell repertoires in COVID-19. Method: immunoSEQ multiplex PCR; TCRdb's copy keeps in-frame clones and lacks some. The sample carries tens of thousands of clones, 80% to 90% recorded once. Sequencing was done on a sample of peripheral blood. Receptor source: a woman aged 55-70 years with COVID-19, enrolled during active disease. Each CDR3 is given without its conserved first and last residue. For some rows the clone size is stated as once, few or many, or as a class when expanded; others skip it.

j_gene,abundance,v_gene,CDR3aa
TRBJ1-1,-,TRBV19,ASSRAGSGDTEAF
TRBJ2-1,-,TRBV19,ASSIREDRYNEQF
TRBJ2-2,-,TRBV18,ASSPLDLETGELF
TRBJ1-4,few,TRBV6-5,ASSYQVAGANEKLF
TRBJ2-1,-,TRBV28,ASIPTGTGVYNEQF
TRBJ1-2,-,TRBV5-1,ASSREAGDGYT
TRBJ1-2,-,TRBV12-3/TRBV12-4,ASSQFGQGAYT
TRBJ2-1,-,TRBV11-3,ASSPLRATDNLGSQF
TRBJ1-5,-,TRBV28,ASSLRNNQPQH
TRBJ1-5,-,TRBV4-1,ASSRGQEGRPQH
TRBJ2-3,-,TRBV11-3,ASSFGNTDTQY
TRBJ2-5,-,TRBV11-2,ASSLASSGMVETQY
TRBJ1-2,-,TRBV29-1,SVEEGLYGYT
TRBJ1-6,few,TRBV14,ASSQSLPGDSPLH
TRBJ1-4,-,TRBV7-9,ASSPGQDLNEKLF
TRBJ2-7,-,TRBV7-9,ASSLGAAWRENYEQY
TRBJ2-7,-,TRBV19,ASRRGDEQY
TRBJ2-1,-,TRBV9,ASSASGSSYNEQF
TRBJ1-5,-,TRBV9,ASSPGPSGGSGQPQH
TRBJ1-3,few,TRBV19,ASSLERFSGNTIY
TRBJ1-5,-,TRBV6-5,ASVGQGNQPQH
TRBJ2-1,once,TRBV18,ASSPGGSRYNEQF
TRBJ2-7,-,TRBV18,ASSPERQGGEQY
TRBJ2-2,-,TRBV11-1,ASSPRDRGRTGELF
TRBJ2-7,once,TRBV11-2,ASSFSQKGAGQYEQY
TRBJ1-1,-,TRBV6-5,ASIPPGYTEAF
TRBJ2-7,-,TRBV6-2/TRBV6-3,ASSYLQGWSYYEQY
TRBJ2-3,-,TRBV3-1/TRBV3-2,ASSQSSTDTQY
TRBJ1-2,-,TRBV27,ASSPDVQGNYGYT
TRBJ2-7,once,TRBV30,AFRYRDRVYEQY
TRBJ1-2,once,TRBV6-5,ASSLEGDYGYT